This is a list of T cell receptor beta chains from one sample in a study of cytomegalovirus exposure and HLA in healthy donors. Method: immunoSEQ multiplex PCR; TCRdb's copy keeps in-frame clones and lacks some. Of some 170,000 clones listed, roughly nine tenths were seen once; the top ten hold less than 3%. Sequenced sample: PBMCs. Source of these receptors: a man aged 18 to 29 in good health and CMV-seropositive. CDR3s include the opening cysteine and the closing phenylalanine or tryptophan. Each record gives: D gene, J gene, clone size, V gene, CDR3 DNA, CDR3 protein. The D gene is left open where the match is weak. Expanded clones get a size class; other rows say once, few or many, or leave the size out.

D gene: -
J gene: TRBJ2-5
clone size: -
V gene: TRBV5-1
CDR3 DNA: TGCGCCAGCAGCTGGTTGGACAAAACCCAGTACTTC
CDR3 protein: CASSWLDKTQYF

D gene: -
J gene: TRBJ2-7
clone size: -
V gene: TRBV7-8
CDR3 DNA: TGTGCCAGCAGCACCTGGACAAGCCTAGACTACGAGCAGTACTTC
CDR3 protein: CASSTWTSLDYEQYF

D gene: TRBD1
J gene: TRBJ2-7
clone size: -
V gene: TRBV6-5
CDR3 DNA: TGTGCCAGCAGAACGACGGGACAGTCCCACGAGCAGTACTTC
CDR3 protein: CASRTTGQSHEQYF

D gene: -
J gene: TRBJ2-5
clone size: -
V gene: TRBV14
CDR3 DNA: TGTGCCAGCAGTCCCCGTCAAGCAGGGGAGACCCAGTACTTC
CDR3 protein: CASSPRQAGETQYF

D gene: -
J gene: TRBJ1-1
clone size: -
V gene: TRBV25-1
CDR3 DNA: TGTGCCAGTCAGACAGCCCTCTACACTGAAGCTTTCTTT
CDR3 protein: CASQTALYTEAFF

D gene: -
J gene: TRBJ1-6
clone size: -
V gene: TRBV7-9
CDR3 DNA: TGTGCCAGCAGCCCCAGTCATGCGGGACCCAACTATAATTCACCCCTCCACTTT
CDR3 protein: CASSPSHAGPNYNSPLHF

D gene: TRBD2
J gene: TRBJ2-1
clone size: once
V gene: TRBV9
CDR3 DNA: TGTGCCAGCAGCGTAGATGTAGCGGGTACTTACAATGAGCAGTTCTTC
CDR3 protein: CASSVDVAGTYNEQFF

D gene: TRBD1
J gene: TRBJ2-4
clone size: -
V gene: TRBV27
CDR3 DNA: TGTGCCAGCAGACTACGAGGGACAGGCGCGATCATTCAGTACTTC
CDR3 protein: CASRLRGTGAIIQYF

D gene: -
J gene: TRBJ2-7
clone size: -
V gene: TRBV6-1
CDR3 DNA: TGTGCCAGCAGTGAAGGTAGCTACGAGCAGTACTTC
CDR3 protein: CASSEGSYEQYF

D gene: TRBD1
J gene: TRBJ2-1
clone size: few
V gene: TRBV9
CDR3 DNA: TGTGCCAGCAGCGTAGGGGGGACAGACAATGAGCAGTTCTTC
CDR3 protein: CASSVGGTDNEQFF

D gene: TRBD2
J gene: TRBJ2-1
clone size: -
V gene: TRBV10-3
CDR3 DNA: TGTGCCATCAGTGATCCTACACTAGCGGGGGGAAAGAGAGAGCAGTTCTTC
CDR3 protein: CAISDPTLAGGKREQFF

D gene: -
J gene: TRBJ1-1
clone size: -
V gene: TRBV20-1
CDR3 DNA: TGCAGTGCTCCTGGGACCCAGGGGGCTTTCTTT
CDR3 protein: CSAPGTQGAFF

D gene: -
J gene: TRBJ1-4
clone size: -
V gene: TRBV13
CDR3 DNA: TGTGCCAGCAGCTCGACAGCCACGGGAGGTGAAAAACTGTTTTTT
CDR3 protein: CASSSTATGGEKLFF

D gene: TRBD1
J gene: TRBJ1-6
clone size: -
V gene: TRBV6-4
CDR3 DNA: TGTGCCAGCAGCTGGACAGGGGGTGATTCACCCCTCCACTTT
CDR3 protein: CASSWTGGDSPLHF

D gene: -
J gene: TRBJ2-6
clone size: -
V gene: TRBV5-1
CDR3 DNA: TGCGCCAGCAGCGGCGGTAGCTCTGGGGCCAACGTCCTGACTTTC
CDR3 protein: CASSGGSSGANVLTF

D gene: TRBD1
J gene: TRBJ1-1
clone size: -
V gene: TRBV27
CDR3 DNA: TGTGCCAGCAGTTTAGCAGGGGGCGAGAGTTACACTGAAGCTTTCTTT
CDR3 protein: CASSLAGGESYTEAFF

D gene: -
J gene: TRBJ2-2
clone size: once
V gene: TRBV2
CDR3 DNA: TGTGCCAGCCGTTCTCCCGAGGGAGAGAACACCGGGGAGCTGTTTTTT
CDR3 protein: CASRSPEGENTGELFF

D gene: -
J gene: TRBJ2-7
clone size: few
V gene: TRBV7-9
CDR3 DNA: TGTGCCAGCAGCCTGTCGCGGCAGTCCTACGAGCAGTACTTC
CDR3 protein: CASSLSRQSYEQYF

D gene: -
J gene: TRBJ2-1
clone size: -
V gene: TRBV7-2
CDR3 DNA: TGTGCCAGCAGCTTATACCTAGGGGGGGGGAATGAGCAGTTCTTC
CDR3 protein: CASSLYLGGGNEQFF

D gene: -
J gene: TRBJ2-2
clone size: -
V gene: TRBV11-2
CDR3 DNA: TGTGCCAGCAGCCCCAACGGGGTTCTCACCGGGGAGCTGTTTTTT
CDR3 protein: CASSPNGVLTGELFF

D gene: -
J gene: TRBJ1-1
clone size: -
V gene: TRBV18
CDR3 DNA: TGTGCCAGCTCACAACAGACACCAAACACTGAAGCTTTCTTT
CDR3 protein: CASSQQTPNTEAFF

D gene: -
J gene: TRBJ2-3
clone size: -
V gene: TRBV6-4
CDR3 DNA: TGTGCCAGCAGTGAAAGCGGGAGCACAGATACGCAGTATTTT
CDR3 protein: CASSESGSTDTQYF

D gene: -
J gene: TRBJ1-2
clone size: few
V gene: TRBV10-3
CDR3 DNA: TGTGCCTCCGAGGGGGGGTCCTATGGCTACACCTTC
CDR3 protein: CASEGGSYGYTF

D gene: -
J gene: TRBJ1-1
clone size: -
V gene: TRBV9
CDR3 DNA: TGTGCCAGCGGTGAGGGGAACACTGAAGCTTTCTTT
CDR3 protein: CASGEGNTEAFF